This T cell receptor beta chain was sequenced during a study of shared clonotypes between healthy human individuals. Notes on the study in general: Despite large depth, rarefaction showed incomplete sorted-subset sequencing. Shared across four donors were roughly 4.8% of the naive CD4 clonotypes.

Genomic DNA per cell subset filled all wells of several immunoSEQ plates. Method: immunoSEQ multiplex PCR; TCRdb's copy keeps in-frame clones and lacks some. The sample records 1.6 million or so clones, roughly 97% being singletons. Germline CDR1 reads SGHTA; CDR2 reads FQGNSA. The CDR3 totals 15 residues. V shed 5 bases and J 3 bases; nucleotides not matched to a gene: 7. On this clone: Its antigen is as yet unknown.

The chain has TRBV7-2 and TRBJ2-7; 10 bases are shared with TRBD1. The TCR originated in a man aged 25-45 years in good health. The specimen sequenced was naive CD4+ T cells sorted from blood. Subset of the sample: CD45RA+ positively selected. The CDR3 DNA is TGTGCCAGCAGCCCCGACAGGGGGCTATACTACGAGCAGTACTTC. Residues: CASSPDRGLYYEQYF. The complete variable domain, with remaining parts taken from reference TRBV7-2 and TRBJ2-7, reads GAGVSQSPSNKVTEKGKDVELRCDPISGHTALYWYRQSLGQGLEFLIYFQGNSAPDKSGLPSDRFSAERTGGSVSTLTIQRTQQEDSAVYLCASSPDRGLYYEQYFGPGTRLTVT.